What follows describes a single T cell receptor beta chain. The data belong to a study of blood T cell repertoires in COVID-19. Study-level information: From T cells, B-cell-depleted T cells, or PBMCs came the material, which was cDNA or gDNA.

Participants spanned ages roughly 18 to 90 years and resided in 20 to 30 US areas. Researchers sorted participants into cohorts using their self-reported clinical history. Per the study methods: Estimated nucleated cell counts came from reference gene primer amplification. The protocol was immunoSEQ multiplex PCR, while the TCRdb copy is restricted to in-frame clones and leaves out a portion. D and trimming were read from the DNA, whereas the V and J calls and clone size are those reported in that table. The data contain a few hundred thousand clones, around 85% of them singletons. This sequence was found in a woman between 40 and 55 years old with acute COVID-19. Sequencing was carried out using PBMCs or T cells enriched from blood (not recorded which).

CDR3 bases: TGTGCCAGCAGTTTATCACGCACGACAGGGTTCGGGAACATTCAGTACTTC. Translation: CASSLSRTTGFGNIQYF. The gene calls are TRBV27 and TRBJ2-4; 7 nucleotides align to TRBD1. Germline CDR1 MNHEY, CDR2 SMNVEV (reference sequence). Trimming at V came to 0 bases and at J to 7 bases, leaving 12 bases not matched to a gene. CDR3 length: 17 amino acids.